The 27 T cell receptor beta chains below come from one sample, sequenced in a study of cytomegalovirus exposure and HLA in healthy donors. Primers: 60 Vbeta forward and 13 Jbeta reverse. Assay used: immunoSEQ multiplex PCR; TCRdb lists only in-frame clones, some missing. This table has 150,000 to 200,000 clones, 68% appearing once. Specimen: PBMCs. These receptors all stem from a man over 45 in good health and CMV-seronegative.

The rearrangement joins TRBV4-1 to TRBJ1-1; D is unclear. V lost 5 bases, J lost 1 base, and 11 bases lay in between. Germline CDR1 reads MGHRA; CDR2 reads YSYEKL. This CDR3 has 14 residues. The CDR3 protein is CASSVATGNTEAFF. CDR3 nucleotides: TGCGCCAGCAGCGTGGCGACGGGGAACACTGAAGCTTTCTTT.

This sequence joins TRBV15 and TRBJ2-1; the D gene is possibly TRBD2 (6 bases). From germline, CDR1 is LNHNV and CDR2 YYDKDF (reference sequence). The CDR3 sequence is 15 residues long. Trimming removed 3 bases at V and 4 bases at J, with 13 bases between. The CDR3: CATSSAGLAYNEQFF. The CDR3 DNA reads TGTGCCACCAGCAGCGCCGGGCTAGCGTACAATGAGCAGTTCTTC.

The sample holds a few counts of this clone. The CDR3 here is CASSPQTIGSGNTIYF. As DNA, the CDR3 is TGTGCCAGCTCACCCCAGACGATCGGGTCTGGAAACACCATATATTTT. The V and J genes are TRBV18 and TRBJ1-3; D is undetermined. This CDR3 has 16 residues. CDR1 and CDR2 from the germline V gene are KGHSH and LQKENI. Trimming shortened V by 3 bases and J by 1 base, and 13 bases separated the two germline ends.

The chain joins TRBV6-5 to TRBJ2-7; TRBD1 might be the D (5 bases). V lost 5 bases, J lost 2 bases, and 10 bases lay in between. The germline V gene has CDR1 MNHEY and CDR2 SVGAGI. The CDR3 loop spans 13 amino acids. This CDR3 is CASSIDSTYEQYF. The CDR3 DNA reads TGTGCCAGCAGTATCGACAGTACCTACGAGCAGTACTTC.

The chain recombines TRBV2 with TRBJ2-7; 7 bases line up with TRBD1. This CDR3 spans 15 amino acids. After removal of 4 bases from V and 0 bases from J, the junction contained 6 bases not matched to a gene. The germline gives CDR1 SNHLY, CDR2 FYNNEI. CDR3 DNA: TGTGCCAGCAGTGCGATAGGGACAGTCTCCTACGAGCAGTACTTC. This gives the protein CASSAIGTVSYEQYF.

The rearrangement links TRBV28 to TRBJ1-2; 7 bases match TRBD1. V was clipped by 2 bases and J by 6 bases; unmatched bases: 9. This CDR3 comprises 15 residues. Germline V gene data show CDR1 as MDHEN and CDR2 as SYDVKM. The CDR3 DNA follows: TGTGCCAGCAGTTTAGGAGGGGCAGGGGGAAATGGCTACACCTTC. Its translation: CASSLGGAGGNGYTF.

This sequence joins TRBV7-7 and TRBJ2-2; TRBD1 agrees at 7 bases. This CDR3 contains 16 residues. In germline, CDR1 is SSHAT, CDR2 FNYEAQ (reference sequence). Trimming took 5 bases from V and 4 from J; bases not matched to a gene: 10. The CDR3 reads CASSLRGGRSTGELFF. The CDR3 DNA reads TGTGCCAGCAGCCTACGAGGGGGCCGGAGCACCGGGGAGCTGTTTTTT.

This clone was recorded once. This chain links TRBV4-2 with TRBJ1-5, with D possibly being TRBD1 (5 bases). The CDR3 covers 18 residues. V lost 0 bases, J lost 1 base, and 16 bases lay in between. The germline CDR1 and CDR2 sequences are LGHNA and YNFKEQ. Here the CDR3 DNA reads TGTGCCAGCAGCCAAGAGGATCAAGGGGTGGGGAGCAATCAGCCCCAGCATTTT. Residues: CASSQEDQGVGSNQPQHF.

Here the CDR3 reads CASSYRQDNEKLFF. CDR3 nucleotides: TGTGCCAGCAGCTACCGACAAGATAATGAAAAACTGTTTTTT. This sequence joins TRBV7-9 and TRBJ1-4; D gene unclear. The V and J ends lost 4 bases and 4 bases respectively, with 10 bases between them. CDR1 is SEHNR and CDR2 is FQNEAQ in the germline V gene (reference sequence). The CDR3 is 14 amino acids.

The CDR3 region is CASSLGGQRHYGYTF. Written as DNA, the CDR3 is TGTGCCAGCAGTTTAGGCGGACAGCGTCATTATGGCTACACCTTC. The rearrangement links TRBV28 to TRBJ1-2; weak D call: TRBD1 (6 bases). V lost 2 bases and J lost 5, with 15 bases in between. The CDR3 spans 15 residues. CDR1 and CDR2 from the germline V gene are MDHEN and SYDVKM.

The rearrangement links TRBV10-3 to TRBJ2-7; D unresolved. Germline V gene sequence: CDR1 ENHRY, CDR2 SYGVKD. The CDR3 covers 14 residues. With 3 bases removed from V and 6 bases from J, the gap between germline ends came to 15 bases. Written as DNA, the CDR3 is TGTGCCATCAGTGATGCGCCCCCCAACGGCGAGCAGTACTTC. It specifies CAISDAPPNGEQYF.

The V and J genes are TRBV7-2 and TRBJ2-7, with TRBD2 identical over 9 bases. The V gene end was trimmed by 3 bases and the J gene end by 3 bases; junction bases not matched to a gene: 3. CDR1 and CDR2 from the germline V gene are SGHTA and FQGNSA. This CDR3 is built from 14 residues. This CDR3 reads CASSFGGGDYEQYF. The CDR3 DNA reads as TGTGCCAGCAGCTTCGGCGGGGGGGACTACGAGCAGTACTTC. Combining the CDR3 with reference TRBV7-2 and TRBJ2-7 gives the whole variable domain GAGVSQSPSNKVTEKGKDVELRCDPISGHTALYWYRQSLGQGLEFLIYFQGNSAPDKSGLPSDRFSAERTGGSVSTLTIQRTQQEDSAVYLCASSFGGGDYEQYFGPGTRLTVT.

The chain has TRBV28 and TRBJ1-1; the D is unclear. The CDR3 is 14 residues long. V was pared by 1 base and J by 1 base, with 7 bases between. Germline-derived CDR1 and CDR2 are MDHEN and SYDVKM. CDR3 sequence (DNA): TGTGCCAGCAGTTTATTGAGGCAGAACACTGAAGCTTTCTTT. This codes for CASSLLRQNTEAFF.

This sequence joins TRBV25-1 and TRBJ1-2; 7 bases align to TRBD1. The CDR3 runs 13 residues. Germline loops: CDR1 MGHDK, CDR2 SYGVNS. J was trimmed by 4 bases and V by 5 bases; bases with no gene match: 4. The CDR3, as DNA: TGTGCCAGCAGTTACAGGGGCGGCTATGGCTACACCTTC. Translated, it gives CASSYRGGYGYTF.

V and J are TRBV5-1 and TRBJ2-1; TRBD2 matches at 15 bases. Germline V gives CDR1 SGHRS, CDR2 YFSETQ. V dropped 4 bases and J dropped 2; count of bases not matched to a gene: 10. The CDR3 consists of 19 residues. The CDR3 bases are TGCGCCAGCAGCCCGGGACTAGCGGGGGGCTACCTCACCTACAATGAGCAGTTCTTC. Its protein product is CASSPGLAGGYLTYNEQFF.

The chain combines TRBV18 with TRBJ1-2; 7 bases align to TRBD1. The V and J ends lost 5 bases and 6 bases, in that order; junction bases with no gene match: 6. This CDR3 has 13 residues. Germline V gene lookup returns CDR1 KGHSH and CDR2 LQKENI. Here the CDR3 reads CASSTGTDNGYTF. The CDR3 coding sequence is TGTGCCAGCTCAACCGGGACAGACAATGGCTACACCTTC.

The chain links TRBV7-9 to TRBJ2-1; weak D call: TRBD1 (5 bases). The CDR3 loop spans 14 amino acids. Germline loops: CDR1 SEHNR, CDR2 FQNEAQ (reference sequence). The V and J ends lost 5 bases and 7 bases respectively, with 15 bases between them. The chain's CDR3 is CASSPRASKNEQFF. CDR3 in DNA: TGTGCCAGCAGCCCCAGGGCAAGTAAGAATGAGCAGTTCTTC.

This chain joins TRBV6-5 and TRBJ1-1; D is unresolved. Germline CDR1 and CDR2: MNHEY and SVGAGI. The germline V and J ends were trimmed by 4 bases and 5 bases, with 17 bases remaining between them. The CDR3 extends over 15 amino acids. The CDR3 loop is CASSFSLEGGTEAFF. As DNA, the CDR3 is TGTGCCAGCAGTTTTTCTTTGGAGGGAGGAACTGAAGCTTTCTTT.

V and J are TRBV5-1 and TRBJ1-1; no clear D. This CDR3 region has 14 residues. Per the germline V gene, CDR1 is SGHRS and CDR2 is YFSETQ. Trimming took 0 bases from V and 6 from J, leaving 12 bases between them. The CDR3: CASSLDEGRAEAFF. The CDR3, as DNA: TGCGCCAGCAGCTTGGATGAGGGAAGAGCTGAAGCTTTCTTT. Using reference TRBV5-1 and TRBJ1-1 for the parts outside the CDR3, the full variable domain is KAGVTQTPRYLIKTRGQQVTLSCSPISGHRSVSWYQQTPGQGLQFLFEYFSETQRNKGNFPGRFSGRQFSNSRSEMNVSTLELGDSALYLCASSLDEGRAEAFFGQGTRLTVV.

V usage is TRBV10-3 and J usage is TRBJ1-1; D unresolved. Germline values: CDR1 ENHRY, CDR2 SYGVKD. The germline V and J ends were trimmed by 8 bases and 1 base, with 5 bases remaining between them. CDR3 length: 11 residues. The DNA for the CDR3 is TGTGCCATCCGGTCGAACACTGAAGCTTTCTTT. Protein sequence: CAIRSNTEAFF.

The CDR3 spells CASSPPGGAYGYTF. The DNA of the CDR3 is TGTGCCAGCAGTCCTCCGGGGGGAGCCTATGGCTACACCTTC. This chain joins TRBV27 and TRBJ1-2, with D maybe TRBD1 (5 bases). Germline CDR1 is MNHEY and CDR2 is SMNVEV (reference sequence). The ends were cut back, 5 bases at V and 4 bases at J, with 14 bases in the middle. The length of the CDR3 is 14 residues.

V gene TRBV6-5 combines with J gene TRBJ1-2; tentative D call: TRBD1 (6 bases). This CDR3 region has 15 residues. CDR1 is MNHEY, CDR2 SVGAGI, per germline. The ends were cut back, 2 bases at V and 2 bases at J, with 12 bases in the middle. As DNA, the CDR3 is TGTGCCAGCAGTTACGGTGGCAGGGGAAACTATGGCTACACCTTC. It translates to CASSYGGRGNYGYTF.

In DNA form, the CDR3 reads TGTGCCAGCAGTTATAGGGGCGAAGATACGCAGTATTTT. Translation gives CASSYRGEDTQYF. This chain connects TRBV7-9 to TRBJ2-3; the D gene is possibly TRBD1 (5 bases). Trimming left V 6 bases short and J 5 bases short, with 12 bases between. Germline values: CDR1 SEHNR, CDR2 FQNEAQ (reference sequence). The CDR3 runs to 13 residues.

The chain uses TRBV4-1 and TRBJ1-6; 7 bases line up with TRBD1. Germline V lookup: CDR1 MGHRA, CDR2 YSYEKL. V gave up 0 bases and J gave up 5 bases; unmatched junction bases: 10. This CDR3 region has 18 residues. The CDR3 region has the DNA TGCGCCAGCAGCCAAGATAAAGGCCAGGGGGTGGATAATTCACCCCTCCACTTT. Encoded protein: CASSQDKGQGVDNSPLHF.

V gene TRBV4-2 combines with J gene TRBJ2-3; 9 bases match TRBD2. Trimming cost V 1 base and J 5 bases; bases outside gene matches: 7. CDR1 is LGHNA, CDR2 YNFKEQ, per germline. This CDR3 is built from 16 residues. CDR3 DNA sequence: TGTGCCAGCAGCCAAGGTGTTTCTAGCGGGGAAGATACGCAGTATTTT. Protein sequence: CASSQGVSSGEDTQYF.

This chain links TRBV5-1 with TRBJ1-2; D unclear. Trimming cost V 5 bases and J 4 bases, with 24 bases left between them. CDR3 length: 17 amino acids. Germline CDR1 and CDR2: SGHRS and YFSETQ. Here the CDR3 DNA reads TGCGCCAGCAGTCCCGGAGGTGCGAGATCCGCGTCCTATGGCTACACCTTC. Protein sequence: CASSPGGARSASYGYTF.

This clone was observed once. The chain combines TRBV6-5 with TRBJ2-5; 9 nucleotides align to TRBD2. The CDR3 extends over 15 amino acids. The V segment lost 6 bases and the J segment 7 bases; nucleotides outside the gene matches: 12. Germline V gives CDR1 MNHEY, CDR2 SVGAGI. CDR3 amino acids: CASRESGGPLGTQYF. DNA of the CDR3: TGTGCCAGCAGGGAGAGCGGGGGGCCACTTGGGACCCAGTACTTC.